One sample yielded the 5 T cell receptor beta chains listed below, sequenced in a study of shared clonotypes between healthy human individuals. CD45RO-negative CD8 cells positively selected for CCR7 made up the naive population, which excluded terminally differentiated effector memory CD45RA+ cells. Sequenced by immunoSEQ multiplex PCR; TCRdb stores in-frame clones only, minus some. The sample lists 2 million or so clones; about 95% were seen once. Sequencing was performed on naive CD8+ T cells sorted from blood. The receptor source for this set is a man between 18 and 29 years old in good health.

The sample holds one count of this clone. The V gene is TRBV29-1, the J gene TRBJ2-7; tentatively, D is TRBD2 (6 bases). The CDR3 consists of 15 residues. V was pared by 7 bases and J by 3 bases, with 22 bases between. Germline V lookup: CDR1 SQVTM, CDR2 ANQGSEA. The CDR3 is CSALTVGTELYEQYF. For the CDR3, the DNA is TGCAGCGCGTTGACCGTTGGGACTGAGCTCTACGAGCAGTACTTC.

The sample holds one count of this clone. V usage is TRBV7-9 and J usage is TRBJ1-1; D perhaps matches TRBD1 (6 bases). Looked up from germline, CDR1 is SEHNR and CDR2 is FQNEAQ (reference sequence). This CDR3 has 14 amino acids. The ends were cut back, 4 bases at V and 6 bases at J, with 15 bases in the middle. The CDR3 bases are TGTGCCAGCAGCTCCTATACAGGGATGGCTGAAGCTTTCTTT. Protein product: CASSSYTGMAEAFF. The full variable domain, rest sourced from reference TRBV7-9 and TRBJ1-1, is DTGVSQNPRHKITKRGQNVTFRCDPISEHNRLYWYRQTLGQGPEFLTYFQNEAQLEKSRLLSDRFSAERPKGSFSTLEIQRTEQGDSAMYLCASSSYTGMAEAFFGQGTRLTVV.

The J gene is TRBJ2-7, the V gene TRBV7-9; 11 positions agree with TRBD2. Losses at the gene ends were 0 bases for V and 1 base for J; bases not matched to a gene: 2. CDR1 is SEHNR and CDR2 is FQNEAQ in the germline V gene (reference sequence). This CDR3 contains 16 residues. The CDR3 region is CASSLAGLAASYEQYF. In nucleotides, the CDR3 is TGTGCCAGCAGCTTAGCGGGACTAGCGGCTTCCTACGAGCAGTACTTC.

This rearrangement joins TRBV6-5 to TRBJ2-5; 13 bases are shared with TRBD2. The CDR3 covers 15 residues. Germline V CDR1 and CDR2: MNHEY, SVGAGI. Unmatched junction bases numbered 5, after V lost 5 bases and J lost 5 bases. CDR3 protein: CASSTPGLAGETQYF. The CDR3 coding sequence is TGTGCCAGCAGTACCCCGGGACTAGCGGGGGAGACCCAGTACTTC.

The V call is TRBV18, the J call TRBJ2-3; 12 positions agree with TRBD2. Trimming at V came to 0 bases and at J to 2 bases, leaving 3 bases not matched to a gene. Germline CDR1 reads KGHSH; CDR2 reads LQKENI. This CDR3 is 17 amino acids long. This CDR3 is CASSPPTSGGPTDTQYF. The CDR3 nucleotides read TGTGCCAGCTCACCACCGACTAGCGGGGGCCCCACAGATACGCAGTATTTT.